In its sample, the clone carrying this T cell receptor beta chain was seen many times. The antigen is not known. This sample is drawn from a study of early T cells in non-severe SARS-CoV-2 infection. Study overall: Chains were unpaired, as sequencing was done on bulk RNA from unsorted whole blood.

Study outcomes and limitations: Matches to VDJdb favored anti-spike CD8 responses and missed private and CD4 specificities.

Researchers tagged individual cDNA molecules with unique molecular identifiers. Via MiXCR, TCRdb re-called the 5' RACE reads, giving one row per CDR3 protein. The sample comprises tens of thousands of distinct CDR3 sequences, 12% to 15% of which are singletons, and around 5.8% rests with the top ten. Per germline, CDR1 WNHNN and CDR2 SYGVQD (reference sequence). This CDR3 spans 13 amino acids. V lost 5 bases, J lost 7 bases, and 7 bases stayed unmatched. The specimen sequenced was whole blood. This chain links TRBV10-1 with TRBJ1-1; 7 bases line up with TRBD1. This clonotype was obtained from an adult who was a healthcare worker with PCR-confirmed SARS-CoV-2 infection or an uninfected control (not recorded which). CDR3 residues: CASSPLRTGEAFF. The DNA for the CDR3 is TGCGCCAGCAGTCCGCTACGGACAGGTGAAGCTTTCTTT.